This T cell receptor beta chain was documented in a study of blood T cells in healthy people across ages. Healthy Caucasians from Russia aged roughly 6 to 95 served as donors. Primed by a sample-barcoded 5' primer and a J-beta primer mix, a second PCR proceeded for 7 to 11 cycles. TCRdb itself ran the 5' RACE reads through MiXCR, one entry per CDR3 protein. The profile covers 1.5 million to 2 million distinct CDR3 sequences, with approximately 32% appearing a single time and 11% taken by the ten largest. The CDR3 runs to 14 residues. V lost 5 bases and J lost 4; bases outside the gene matches: 8. The germline CDR1 and CDR2 sequences are DFQATT and SNEGSKA (reference sequence). This clonotype appeared a few times.

Material: blood. The chain combines TRBV20-1 with TRBJ2-1; 7 nucleotides agree with TRBD2. The TCR was taken from a woman aged 25 to 39 in good health. This CDR3 reads CSAHLAGDYNEQFF. The DNA of the CDR3 is TGCAGTGCTCACCTGGCGGGGGATTACAATGAGCAGTTCTTC.